Following are 10 T cell receptor beta chains from one sample sequenced in a study of blood T cells in healthy people across ages. The authors ran a second PCR of roughly 7 to 11 cycles using a sample-barcoded 5' primer and a J-beta primer mix. One entry per CDR3 protein, called by TCRdb with MiXCR from the 5' RACE reads. The table includes about 680,000 distinct CDR3 sequences, around 45% detected once. What was sequenced was blood. The receptors were sampled from an older woman in good health.

This chain joins TRBV30 and TRBJ2-5, with 11 bases matching TRBD2. Germline loops: CDR1 GTSNPN, CDR2 SVGIG (reference sequence). The CDR3 is made up of 14 amino acids. V trimming: 6 bases; J trimming: 11 bases; junction bases outside the gene matches: 14. CDR3 amino acids: CACVSGRVYNEQYF. For the CDR3, the DNA is TGTGCCTGTGTTAGCGGGAGGGTCTACAATGAGCAGTACTTC. Combining the CDR3 with reference TRBV30 and TRBJ2-5 gives the whole variable domain SQTIHQWPATLVQPVGSPLSLECTVEGTSNPNLYWYRQAAGRGLQLLFYSVGIGQISSEVPQNLSASRPQDRQFILSSKKLLLSDSGFYLCACVSGRVYNEQYFGPGTRLLVL.

CDR3 protein: CASSPPPGTSGIQETQYF. The CDR3, as DNA: TGTGCCAGCAGCCCCCCCCCGGGGACTAGCGGGATACAAGAGACCCAGTACTTC. The chain recombines TRBV7-2 with TRBJ2-5, with 13 bases fitting TRBD2. Per the germline V gene, CDR1 is SGHTA and CDR2 is FQGNSA. The length of the CDR3 is 18 residues. Germline trimming cut 5 bases from V and 2 bases from J; bases unmatched to any gene: 11.

Concerning this clonotype itself: A read error may account for a junction end that differs from germline. This chain joins TRBV2 and TRBJ2-5; 9 bases line up with TRBD1. CDR1 is SNHLY, CDR2 FYNNEI, per germline. The CDR3 runs to 15 residues. DNA for the CDR3: TGTACCAGCAACCGAGGACAGGGGTACTCGGAGACCCAGTACTTC. Translation: CTSNRGQGYSETQYF.

This clonotype was recorded at least ten times. This CDR3 is CSVEGGLAGYNEQFF. The CDR3 DNA follows: TGCAGCGTTGAGGGAGGACTAGCGGGTTACAATGAGCAGTTCTTC. This rearrangement joins TRBV29-1 to TRBJ2-1, with 11 nucleotides matching TRBD2. V dropped 3 bases and J dropped 4; count of bases not matched to a gene: 5. Germline-derived CDR1 and CDR2 are SQVTM and ANQGSEA. The CDR3 is 15 amino acids.

V usage is TRBV20-1 and J usage is TRBJ2-1, with D perhaps matching TRBD2 (5 bases). The better agreement between TRBJ2-7 and the DNA end casts doubt on the J call. The CDR3 spans 14 residues. The germline V gene encodes CDR1 DFQATT and CDR2 SNEGSKA (reference sequence). CDR3 sequence: CSARRDPTYNEQYF. CDR3 in DNA: TGCAGTGCTCGCCGGGATCCTACCTACAATGAGCAGTACTTC.

About this clonotype itself: Germline and junction disagree at one end, which may indicate a read error. The chain is built from TRBV2 and TRBJ1-2; D ambiguous. CDR1 is SNHLY and CDR2 is FYNNEI in the germline V gene. CDR3 length: 14 residues. DNA for the CDR3: TGTGCCAGCAGTGAGGGCAGATCTAACTATGACTACACCTTC. This codes for CASSEGRSNYDYTF.

V gene TRBV20-1 combines with J gene TRBJ1-6, with D possibly being TRBD1 (5 bases). CDR1 DFQATT and CDR2 SNEGSKA come from the germline V gene (reference sequence). This CDR3 comprises 15 residues. Between the trimmed V and J ends, which lost 3 bases and 8 bases, there was a span of 17 bases. The CDR3 nucleotides are TGCAGTGCTAGGAACCGCCTTGGGGGGGATTCACCCCTCCACTTT. It is translated as CSARNRLGGDSPLHF.

A few counts support this clonotype. The genes are TRBV2 and TRBJ2-5, with 9 bases that match TRBD2. There are 14 residues in the CDR3. J gave up 11 bases and V 5 bases, and 12 bases lay outside the gene matches. Germline V gene data show CDR1 as SNHLY and CDR2 as FYNNEI. The CDR3 DNA reads TGTGCCAGCAGTCCACGGACTAGCGCGGATGAGCAGTACTTC. Translation gives CASSPRTSADEQYF.

The chain joins TRBV20-1 to TRBJ2-7; D gene unclear. CDR1 and CDR2 from the germline V gene are DFQATT and SNEGSKA (reference sequence). Trimming took 1 base from V and 3 from J, leaving 13 bases between them. This CDR3 spans 14 amino acids. Here the CDR3 DNA reads TGCAGTGCTAGAGGGACGAGGCGCATCTACGAGCAGTACTTC. The encoded protein is CSARGTRRIYEQYF.

Turning to this clonotype: A junction boundary mismatches the germline segment, possibly from a read error. The rearrangement links TRBV5-1 to TRBJ1-2; maybe TRBD1 (6 bases). The CDR3 has 14 residues. Germline values: CDR1 SGHRS, CDR2 YFSETQ. CDR3 protein: CASSLEAGAYGCTF. CDR3 DNA sequence: TGCGCCAGCAGCTTGGAGGCAGGGGCCTATGGCTGCACCTTC.